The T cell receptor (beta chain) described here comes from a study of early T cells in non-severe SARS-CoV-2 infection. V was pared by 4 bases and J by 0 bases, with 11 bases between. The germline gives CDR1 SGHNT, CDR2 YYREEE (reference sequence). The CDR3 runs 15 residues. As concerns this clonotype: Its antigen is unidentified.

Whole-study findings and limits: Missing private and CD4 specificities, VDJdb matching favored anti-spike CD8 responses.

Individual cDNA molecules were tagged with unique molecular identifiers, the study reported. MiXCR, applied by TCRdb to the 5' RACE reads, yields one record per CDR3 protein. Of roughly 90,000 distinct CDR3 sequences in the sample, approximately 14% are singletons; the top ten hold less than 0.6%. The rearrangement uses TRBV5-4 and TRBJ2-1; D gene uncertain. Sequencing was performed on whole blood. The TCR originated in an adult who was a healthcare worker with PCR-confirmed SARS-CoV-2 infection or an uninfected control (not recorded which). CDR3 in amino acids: CASSPSLVSYNEQFF. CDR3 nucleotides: TGTGCCAGCAGCCCCAGTCTGGTCTCCTACAATGAGCAGTTCTTC.